Listed below are T cell receptor beta chains from one sample, sequenced in a study of blood T cell repertoires in COVID-19. The protocol was immunoSEQ multiplex PCR, while the TCRdb copy is restricted to in-frame clones and leaves out a portion. The data show under 200,000 clones, around 83% seen once. Sequencing input: PBMCs or T cells enriched from blood (not recorded which). The origin of the receptors is a woman aged 25 to 45 who had been exposed to COVID-19. Each CDR3 is given with its conserved first and last residue. The order of the fields is V gene, J gene, D gene, clone size, CDR3 DNA, CDR3 protein. A D gene is named only where the DNA matches it firmly. Clone size appears in some rows only: once, few, many, or a class for an expanded clone.

TRBV5-5	TRBJ2-1	TRBD2	.	TGTGCCAGCAGCTTTGACTGGGCCGGGGGGGATGAGCAGTTCTTC	CASSFDWAGGDEQFF
TRBV30	TRBJ1-5	TRBD1	.	TGTGCCTGGAGCCCCTACACAGGGGACCTCGCCTGGGGCAATCAGCCCCAGCATTTT	CAWSPYTGDLAWGNQPQHF
TRBV20-1	TRBJ1-1	.	.	TGCAGTGCTAGAACGGGCGGGCGGGCTTTCTTT	CSARTGGRAFF
TRBV19	TRBJ1-6	.	.	TGTGCCAGCACCTTCGACAGTTCGAGTTCACCCCTCCACTTT	CASTFDSSSSPLHF
TRBV2	TRBJ1-2	TRBD1	.	TGTGCCAGCAGTGAGGGGACAGACTATGGCTACACCTTC	CASSEGTDYGYTF
TRBV6-2/TRBV6-3	TRBJ1-6	TRBD1	.	TGTGCCAGCAGTATACAGGGGGGGAGTTCACCCCTCCACTTT	CASSIQGGSSPLHF
TRBV7-8	TRBJ2-7	.	few	TGTGCCAGCAGCTTAGTACTGTCCTACGAGCAGTACTTC	CASSLVLSYEQYF
TRBV9	TRBJ2-7	.	.	TGTGCCTCCTCTGGACTCCACCCGGAGCAGTACTTC	CASSGLHPEQYF
TRBV19	TRBJ1-5	TRBD1	once	TGTGCCAGTAGGCAGACAGGGGGCAATCAGCCCCAGCATTTT	CASRQTGGNQPQHF
TRBV28	TRBJ1-6	.	.	TGTGCCAGCAGTTTAGAGAAAACAGGGCCAACCCTCCACTTT	CASSLEKTGPTLHF
TRBV7-6	TRBJ2-5	TRBD2	.	TGTGCCAGCAGCTTATCCGGGACTAGCGGGGGATACCAAGAGACCCAGTACTTC	CASSLSGTSGGYQETQYF
TRBV19	TRBJ2-3	TRBD1	.	TGTGCCAGTAGTCCTACAGGGGGCTACACAGATACGCAGTATTTT	CASSPTGGYTDTQYF
TRBV11-3	TRBJ2-2	TRBD2	.	TGTGCCAGCAGGGCGGGACTAGCGGACACCGGGGAGCTGTTTTTT	CASRAGLADTGELFF
TRBV7-2	TRBJ2-1	TRBD2	.	TGTGCCAGCAGCCCTAGCGGGGGGGCGTACAATGAGCAGTTCTTC	CASSPSGGAYNEQFF
TRBV9	TRBJ2-3	TRBD2	.	TGTGCCAGCAGCGTAGTGGGGACTAGCGGGGGGGCAGATACGCAGTATTTT	CASSVVGTSGGADTQYF
TRBV7-8	TRBJ1-1	TRBD1	.	TGTGCCAGCAGCCGACAGGGGGCGCACACTGAAGCTTTCTTT	CASSRQGAHTEAFF
TRBV10-2	TRBJ2-1	.	.	TGCGCCACCCTGGGCAGCCGTCCCTTTTCCAATGAGCAGTTCTTC	CATLGSRPFSNEQFF
TRBV19	TRBJ1-4	.	.	TGTGCCAGTAGTGGCCGCTGGTCCAGTGAAAAACTGTTTTTT	CASSGRWSSEKLFF
TRBV12-5	TRBJ1-6	TRBD1	.	TGTGCTAGTGGCTACTATCGGACAGGGGGTCATTCACCCCTCCACTTT	CASGYYRTGGHSPLHF
TRBV5-8	TRBJ1-2	TRBD1	.	TGTGCCAGCACCACCGGGACAGCTTTCTATGGCTACACCTTC	CASTTGTAFYGYTF
TRBV5-6	TRBJ2-7	TRBD2	.	TGTGCCAGCAGCCCTCGGAGTAGCGGGACCTACGAGCAGTACTTC	CASSPRSSGTYEQYF
TRBV13	TRBJ2-3	TRBD2	.	TGTGCCAGCAGCTCTACAACCCTAGCGGGGGAGGGTCCAGATACGCAGTATTTT	CASSSTTLAGEGPDTQYF
TRBV28	TRBJ2-1	TRBD1	.	TGTGCCAGCAGAACGCCTCACAGGGGTAGCTCCTACAATGAGCAGTTCTTC	CASRTPHRGSSYNEQFF
TRBV20-1	TRBJ2-7	.	few	TGCAGTGCTAGTCTAGGATACTCCTACGAGCAGTACTTC	CSASLGYSYEQYF
TRBV7-9	TRBJ2-1	.	.	TGTGCCCCGGAGGTCCCTTCAGGCAATGAGCAGTTCTTC	CAPEVPSGNEQFF
TRBV5-4	TRBJ2-7	.	.	TGTGCCAGCAGCCCAGGGACGGGGGTATACGAGCAGTACTTC	CASSPGTGVYEQYF
TRBV10-3	TRBJ1-5	.	once	TGTGCCATCAGCGGTGAGGCCCAAGCGCAGCCCCAGCATTTT	CAISGEAQAQPQHF
TRBV19	TRBJ1-2	.	once	TGTGCCAGTAGTATTTCCCCAGGCTCGAACTATGGCTACACCTTC	CASSISPGSNYGYTF
TRBV7-2	TRBJ1-2	.	.	TGTGCCAGCAGCTTAGCCAGGGTCTATGGCTACACCTTC	CASSLARVYGYTF
TRBV5-1	TRBJ2-2	.	.	TGCGCCAGCAGCTGGAACAGAATAATGAACACCGGGGAGCTGTTTTTT	CASSWNRIMNTGELFF
TRBV2	TRBJ1-2	.	.	TGTGCCGCCGCGACAGTTAACTATGGCTACACCTTC	CAAATVNYGYTF
TRBV29-1	TRBJ1-3	.	.	TGCAGCGTTTCTCCGTCTGGAAACACCATATATTTT	CSVSPSGNTIYF
TRBV7-8	TRBJ1-1	TRBD1	.	TGTGCCAGCAGCTTAGAGACAGGGGGCGTCACTGAAGCTTTCTTT	CASSLETGGVTEAFF
TRBV25-1	TRBJ2-1	TRBD2	.	TGTGCCAGCACCCCGCCCGGGACTAGCGGGGTTAATGAGCAGTTCTTC	CASTPPGTSGVNEQFF
TRBV6-5	TRBJ1-1	.	few	TGTGCCAGCATCCAAGTAGGGGCCACTGAAGCTTTCTTT	CASIQVGATEAFF
TRBV7-2	TRBJ2-3	TRBD2	.	TGTGCCAGCAGCCCCGGGGGGTCGGGCACAGATACGCAGTATTTT	CASSPGGSGTDTQYF
TRBV5-4	TRBJ2-1	TRBD2	.	TGTGCCAGCAGCGACGTAGGTCTAGCGGGGGGGATTGAGCAGTTCTTC	CASSDVGLAGGIEQFF
TRBV2	TRBJ1-2	.	few	TGTGCCAGCAGTGAATCATTCGGTAACTATGGCTACACCTTC	CASSESFGNYGYTF
TRBV20-1	TRBJ2-7	.	once	TGCAGTGCTAGTCTACTACTCCGACCCTGCGAGCAGTACTTC	CSASLLLRPCEQYF
TRBV3-1/TRBV3-2	TRBJ2-5	TRBD2	.	TGTGCCAGCAGCCTAGGACTAGCGGGGGTTGTGACCCAGTACTTC	CASSLGLAGVVTQYF
TRBV2	TRBJ2-7	.	.	TGTGCCAGCAGTGAAGGAAACAGGAAGGGCGAGCAGTACTTC	CASSEGNRKGEQYF
TRBV7-9	TRBJ2-1	.	.	TGTGCCAGCAGCTTAGGGGGAGGTATCGATGAGCAGTTCTTC	CASSLGGGIDEQFF
TRBV19	TRBJ1-4	TRBD1	.	TGTGCCAGTAGTATTACAGGGGATAGCGAAAAACTGTTTTTT	CASSITGDSEKLFF
TRBV7-9	TRBJ1-2	.	once	TGTGCCAGCAGCCCCTTATCGGGACTCTATGGCTACACCTTC	CASSPLSGLYGYTF
TRBV11-2	TRBJ2-1	.	once	TGTGCCAGCAGCTTATCAACTGGGGCATATGAGCAGTTCTTC	CASSLSTGAYEQFF
TRBV10-2	TRBJ2-5	.	.	TGCGCCAGCGCGGGCACTCTTAAAGAGACCCAGTACTTC	CASAGTLKETQYF
TRBV10-3	TRBJ2-2	TRBD1	few	TGTGCCATCAGCGGGACAGGGACCGGGGAGCTGTTTTTT	CAISGTGTGELFF
TRBV5-4	TRBJ2-3	.	.	TGTGCCAGCAGCTTGACACTTGGGGGGAGCACAGATACGCAGTATTTT	CASSLTLGGSTDTQYF
TRBV3-1/TRBV3-2	TRBJ1-2	TRBD1	.	TGTGCCAGCAGCCAAGCACAGGGGCGGTCTGGCTACACCTTC	CASSQAQGRSGYTF
TRBV7-2	TRBJ1-1	.	.	TGTGCCAGCAGCTTGACAGAGAACACTGAAGCTTTCTTT	CASSLTENTEAFF
TRBV9	TRBJ1-4	TRBD1	.	TGTGCCAGCAGCCCCGTATTGGGGACAGGGGATGAAAAACTGTTTTTT	CASSPVLGTGDEKLFF
TRBV4-1	TRBJ2-2	.	.	TGCGCCAGCAGCCAAGGCCCAGGCGACACCGGGGAGCTGTTTTTT	CASSQGPGDTGELFF
TRBV6-2/TRBV6-3	TRBJ2-1	TRBD1	once	TGTGCCAGCAGCGCCACAGGGGTGGGTGAGCAGTTCTTC	CASSATGVGEQFF
TRBV7-9	TRBJ2-5	.	.	TGTGCCAGCAGGGGAGAAGAGACCCAGTACTTC	CASRGEETQYF
TRBV4-1	TRBJ1-4	TRBD1	.	TGCGCCAGCAGCCAAGGGACAGGTGGAATGAAAAAGCTGTTTTTT	CASSQGTGGMKKLFF
TRBV11-2	TRBJ1-5	.	.	TGTGCCAGCAGCCCGCGGGGGGGAAGTGGACAGCCCCAGCATTTT	CASSPRGGSGQPQHF
TRBV6-2/TRBV6-3	TRBJ1-5	.	.	TGTGCCAGCAGTTACTGGTGGGAGGGAGGGGAGCCCCAGCATTTT	CASSYWWEGGEPQHF
TRBV7-2	TRBJ1-2	.	.	TGTGCCAGCAGCTTAGGGACATCTTATTTTGGCTACACCTTC	CASSLGTSYFGYTF